Listed here are 3 T cell receptor beta chains from one sample, sequenced in a study of blood T cell repertoires in COVID-19. TCRdb keeps only in-frame clones here, not all; method: immunoSEQ multiplex PCR. The sample holds approximately 250,000 clones; 88% are singletons and the top ten take approximately 1%. Sequencing was carried out using PBMCs or T cells enriched from blood (not recorded which). These receptors were taken from a woman in her 30s who had recovered from COVID-19.

The rearrangement links TRBV9 to TRBJ1-2; D perhaps matches TRBD1 (6 bases). V was cut by 7 bases and J by 8 bases, with 15 bases left in between. Looked up from germline, CDR1 is SGDLS and CDR2 is YYNGEE. The CDR3 has 12 amino acids. The CDR3 sequence is CASGEGRGGYTF. CDR3 nucleotide sequence: TGTGCCAGCGGAGAGGGCAGGGGCGGCTACACCTTC.

V usage is TRBV5-1 and J usage is TRBJ1-1; the D gene is possibly TRBD1 (6 bases). Trimming removed 0 bases at V and 7 bases at J, with 13 bases between. Per germline, CDR1 SGHRS and CDR2 YFSETQ. This CDR3 is built from 14 residues. The CDR3 spells CASSLAKGGIEAFF. CDR3 in DNA: TGCGCCAGCAGCTTGGCAAAAGGGGGAATTGAAGCTTTCTTT.

On this clone: Because the CDR3 is missing its conserved closing phenylalanine or tryptophan, this is likely a read error. The limits of the CDR3 on the DNA are not certain, so only TCRdb's listed CDR3 is given. This chain connects TRBV6-5 to TRBJ2-3; TRBD2 was called by the table and not checked on the DNA. The CDR3 is 10 residues long, ends included. Germline lookup yields CDR1 MNHEY and CDR2 SVGAGI. This CDR3 is CASSYSKARS.